In this sample, the clone carrying this TCR beta chain turned up a few times. Antigen unknown. The data were obtained in a study of T cells in Graves' hyperthyroidism and ophthalmopathy. The study's findings and limits: Ophthalmopathy was told apart from stable hyperthyroidism by a 13 V-J model.

It was considered stable Graves' hyperthyroidism when ophthalmopathy did not progress within 18 months. TCR beta CDR3 region amplification was performed from RNA transcripts. During a first-round RT-PCR of the TCR CDR3, the HTBI primer set was used. TCRdb ran MiXCR on the multiplex PCR reads and lists one entry per CDR3 protein. Among approximately 560,000 distinct CDR3 sequences listed, 15% to 19% were seen once. The sample consisted of blood. This clonotype was sampled from a woman aged 25 to 39 with Graves' hyperthyroidism.

CDR3 sequence (DNA): TGTGCCAGCAGTGCCGGGACAGGGGCCTACGAGCAGTACTTC. Its translation is CASSAGTGAYEQYF. The genes are TRBV11-1 and TRBJ2-7, with 10 bases aligning to TRBD1. Per germline, CDR1 SGHAT and CDR2 FQDESV (reference sequence). This CDR3 spans 14 amino acids. V lost 6 bases, J lost 2 bases, and 4 bases stayed unmatched.